These T cell receptor beta chains were read from a single sample in a study of identical twins. TCRdb re-analysed the 5' RACE reads in MiXCR, keeping a single row per CDR3 protein. The profile shows fewer than 350,000 distinct CDR3 sequences, about 8.3% of them singletons. The same data also contributed to another study, on yellow fever vaccine responses in identical twins.

The source material was memory (CD45RO+) T cells sorted from blood. The receptors stem from a woman in her late teens or twenties in good health. Both conserved end residues are part of each CDR3. Fields, in order: D gene, J gene, V gene, clone size, CDR3 protein, CDR3 DNA. D genes are given only for firm matches. The listing skips clone size in some rows; elsewhere it reads once, few, many or a size class.

d_call: TRBD1; j_call: TRBJ2-1; v_call: TRBV5-1; clone_size: NA; cdr3_aa: CASSDAGTGVREQFF; cdr3_nt: TGCGCCAGCAGCGACGCCGGGACAGGAGTTCGTGAGCAGTTCTTC
d_call: NA; j_call: TRBJ2-7; v_call: TRBV2; clone_size: few; cdr3_aa: CASRAASIYEQYF; cdr3_nt: TGTGCCAGCAGGGCCGCGTCGATCTACGAGCAGTACTTC
d_call: NA; j_call: TRBJ2-7; v_call: TRBV20-1; clone_size: many; cdr3_aa: CSARDGTPGSYEQYF; cdr3_nt: TGCAGTGCTAGAGACGGGACTCCTGGATCCTACGAGCAGTACTTC
d_call: NA; j_call: TRBJ2-3; v_call: TRBV3-1; clone_size: few; cdr3_aa: CASSPTWTDTQYF; cdr3_nt: TGTGCCAGCAGCCCGACTTGGACAGATACGCAGTATTTT
d_call: NA; j_call: TRBJ2-1; v_call: TRBV5-1; clone_size: many; cdr3_aa: CASSSTPGFEQFF; cdr3_nt: TGCGCCAGCAGCTCCACCCCTGGTTTTGAGCAGTTCTTC
d_call: NA; j_call: TRBJ2-2; v_call: TRBV7-3; clone_size: many; cdr3_aa: CASSLRVSGELFF; cdr3_nt: TGTGCCAGCAGCTTGAGGGTATCCGGGGAGCTGTTTTTT
d_call: TRBD1; j_call: TRBJ2-1; v_call: TRBV5-1; clone_size: few; cdr3_aa: CASSTLGTGGNEQFF; cdr3_nt: TGCGCCAGCAGCACTCTTGGGACAGGTGGAAATGAGCAGTTCTTC
d_call: TRBD2; j_call: TRBJ2-2; v_call: TRBV11-1; clone_size: few; cdr3_aa: CASSALPGTTNTGELFF; cdr3_nt: TGTGCCAGCAGCGCCCTTCCCGGGACTACTAACACCGGGGAGCTGTTTTTT
d_call: NA; j_call: TRBJ1-1; v_call: TRBV10-3; clone_size: NA; cdr3_aa: CAISSGTEAFF; cdr3_nt: TGTGCCATCAGTTCGGGAACTGAAGCTTTCTTT
d_call: NA; j_call: TRBJ2-1; v_call: TRBV15; clone_size: many; cdr3_aa: CATSRDGVVGTLAEQFF; cdr3_nt: TGTGCCACCAGCAGAGATGGGGTGGTGGGTACTTTAGCTGAGCAGTTCTTC
d_call: NA; j_call: TRBJ2-3; v_call: TRBV15; clone_size: many; cdr3_aa: CATSRERQDTQYF; cdr3_nt: TGTGCCACCAGCAGAGAACGACAGGATACGCAGTATTTT
d_call: NA; j_call: TRBJ2-7; v_call: TRBV7-9; clone_size: NA; cdr3_aa: CASSSIVEGYEQYF; cdr3_nt: TGTGCCAGCAGCTCTATAGTCGAGGGCTACGAGCAGTACTTC
d_call: NA; j_call: TRBJ1-1; v_call: TRBV2; clone_size: few; cdr3_aa: CASSKRRVTEAFF; cdr3_nt: TGTGCCAGCAGTAAACGTCGGGTCACTGAAGCTTTCTTT
d_call: NA; j_call: TRBJ1-3; v_call: TRBV6-1; clone_size: few; cdr3_aa: CASSRPASGNTIYF; cdr3_nt: TGTGCCAGCAGTCGGCCGGCCTCTGGAAACACCATATATTTT
d_call: TRBD2; j_call: TRBJ2-2; v_call: TRBV6-4; clone_size: few; cdr3_aa: CASSEAGGTTGELFF; cdr3_nt: TGTGCCAGCAGTGAGGCGGGGGGTACCACCGGGGAGCTGTTTTTT
d_call: NA; j_call: TRBJ1-1; v_call: TRBV18; clone_size: NA; cdr3_aa: CASSRSIATEAFF; cdr3_nt: TGTGCCAGCTCACGGTCCATCGCCACTGAAGCTTTCTTT
d_call: NA; j_call: TRBJ2-1; v_call: TRBV6-5; clone_size: many; cdr3_aa: CASSSTRGSYNEQFF; cdr3_nt: TGTGCCAGCAGTTCCACCCGGGGTTCCTACAATGAGCAGTTCTTC
d_call: NA; j_call: TRBJ2-6; v_call: TRBV6-1; clone_size: many; cdr3_aa: CAISSSGANVLTF; cdr3_nt: TGTGCCATATCGAGCTCTGGGGCCAACGTCCTGACTTTC
d_call: NA; j_call: TRBJ1-6; v_call: TRBV28; clone_size: NA; cdr3_aa: CASSTFDRFSYSPLHF; cdr3_nt: TGTGCCAGCAGCACGTTTGACAGGTTTTCCTATTCACCCCTCCACTTT
d_call: NA; j_call: TRBJ2-1; v_call: TRBV12-3/TRBV12-4; clone_size: many; cdr3_aa: CASRNRQYNEQFF; cdr3_nt: TGTGCCAGCAGAAACAGACAGTACAATGAGCAGTTCTTC
d_call: NA; j_call: TRBJ2-7; v_call: TRBV2; clone_size: NA; cdr3_aa: CASSLGDYEQYF; cdr3_nt: TGTGCCAGCAGTTTGGGTGACTACGAGCAGTACTTC
d_call: TRBD1; j_call: TRBJ1-5; v_call: TRBV6-1; clone_size: many; cdr3_aa: CASSEWTGGMQPQHF; cdr3_nt: TGTGCCAGCAGTGAGTGGACAGGGGGCATGCAGCCCCAGCATTTT
d_call: NA; j_call: TRBJ1-2; v_call: TRBV4-1; clone_size: few; cdr3_aa: CASSQAAQGSYGYTF; cdr3_nt: TGCGCCAGCAGCCAAGCGGCGCAGGGGTCCTATGGCTACACCTTC
d_call: TRBD1; j_call: TRBJ2-5; v_call: TRBV25-1; clone_size: many; cdr3_aa: CASSAATGGGWETQYF; cdr3_nt: TGTGCCAGCAGTGCCGCGACAGGGGGAGGTTGGGAGACCCAGTACTTC
d_call: TRBD1; j_call: TRBJ2-1; v_call: TRBV29-1; clone_size: many; cdr3_aa: CSVGRGSNEQFF; cdr3_nt: TGCAGCGTTGGCAGGGGGTCGAATGAGCAGTTCTTC
d_call: NA; j_call: TRBJ1-6; v_call: TRBV20-1; clone_size: NA; cdr3_aa: CSASMETTDHSPLHF; cdr3_nt: TGCAGTGCTAGTATGGAAACCACGGACCATTCACCCCTCCACTTT
d_call: TRBD1; j_call: TRBJ1-6; v_call: TRBV12-3/TRBV12-4; clone_size: many; cdr3_aa: CASSQGQGESPLHF; cdr3_nt: TGTGCCAGCAGCCAAGGACAGGGCGAGTCACCCCTCCACTTT
d_call: NA; j_call: TRBJ2-3; v_call: TRBV6-2/TRBV6-3; clone_size: few; cdr3_aa: CASSYSSVDTQYF; cdr3_nt: TGTGCCAGCAGTTACTCGAGTGTAGATACGCAGTATTTT
d_call: NA; j_call: TRBJ2-1; v_call: TRBV29-1; clone_size: many; cdr3_aa: CSVDRSTQFF; cdr3_nt: TGCAGCGTTGATCGATCGACGCAGTTCTTC
d_call: NA; j_call: TRBJ2-1; v_call: TRBV7-9; clone_size: many; cdr3_aa: CASSFSSPRGDEQFF; cdr3_nt: TGTGCCAGCAGCTTTTCAAGCCCCAGGGGCGATGAGCAGTTCTTC
d_call: NA; j_call: TRBJ1-3; v_call: TRBV3-1; clone_size: NA; cdr3_aa: CASSQQGSSGNTIYF; cdr3_nt: TGTGCCAGCAGCCAACAGGGATCCTCTGGAAACACCATATATTTT
d_call: NA; j_call: TRBJ2-1; v_call: TRBV5-1; clone_size: many; cdr3_aa: CASILYRLFF; cdr3_nt: TGCGCCAGCATCCTCTATAGACTGTTCTTC
d_call: TRBD2; j_call: TRBJ2-1; v_call: TRBV15; clone_size: few; cdr3_aa: CATSRDSAGGIDEQFF; cdr3_nt: TGTGCCACCAGCAGAGATTCAGCGGGAGGTATAGATGAGCAGTTCTTC
d_call: NA; j_call: TRBJ2-2; v_call: TRBV28; clone_size: many; cdr3_aa: CATSREGLNTGELFF; cdr3_nt: TGTGCCACCTCGCGAGAGGGTCTAAACACCGGGGAGCTGTTTTTT
d_call: NA; j_call: TRBJ2-1; v_call: TRBV24-1; clone_size: many; cdr3_aa: CATSDLLTSKGQTNEQFF; cdr3_nt: TGTGCCACCAGTGATTTGCTTACTAGTAAAGGGCAGACCAATGAGCAGTTCTTC
d_call: NA; j_call: TRBJ2-1; v_call: TRBV3-1; clone_size: NA; cdr3_aa: CASSQERGAYNQQFF; cdr3_nt: TGTGCCAGCAGCCAAGAACGGGGGGCCTACAATCAGCAGTTCTTC
d_call: TRBD2; j_call: TRBJ2-1; v_call: TRBV20-1; clone_size: NA; cdr3_aa: CSARWPSGRLNNEQFF; cdr3_nt: TGCAGTGCTAGATGGCCTAGCGGGAGACTCAACAATGAGCAGTTCTTC
d_call: TRBD1; j_call: TRBJ1-1; v_call: TRBV19; clone_size: few; cdr3_aa: CASRVTGDNTEAFF; cdr3_nt: TGTGCCAGTAGGGTGACAGGGGATAACACTGAAGCTTTCTTT
d_call: TRBD1; j_call: TRBJ2-5; v_call: TRBV5-1; clone_size: few; cdr3_aa: CASSLTTGTASFGQETQYF; cdr3_nt: TGCGCCAGCAGCTTGACCACCGGGACAGCCTCATTCGGCCAAGAGACCCAGTACTTC
d_call: NA; j_call: TRBJ1-3; v_call: TRBV3-1; clone_size: few; cdr3_aa: CASSQDLTAGNTIYF; cdr3_nt: TGTGCCAGCAGCCAAGATCTTACAGCTGGAAACACCATATATTTT
d_call: TRBD2; j_call: TRBJ2-1; v_call: TRBV11-3; clone_size: NA; cdr3_aa: CASSLRGLAGGHNEQFF; cdr3_nt: TGTGCCAGCAGCCTCCGAGGACTAGCGGGGGGCCACAATGAGCAGTTCTTC
d_call: TRBD1; j_call: TRBJ2-1; v_call: TRBV5-1; clone_size: NA; cdr3_aa: CASGGTGGTNEQFF; cdr3_nt: TGCGCCAGCGGCGGGACAGGGGGTACCAATGAGCAGTTCTTC
d_call: NA; j_call: TRBJ2-1; v_call: TRBV5-1; clone_size: many; cdr3_aa: CASSLGGAIVSNEQFF; cdr3_nt: TGCGCCAGCAGCTTGGGGGGGGCGATTGTATCCAATGAGCAGTTCTTC
d_call: NA; j_call: TRBJ2-7; v_call: TRBV11-2; clone_size: few; cdr3_aa: CASKDEQYF; cdr3_nt: TGTGCCAGCAAGGACGAGCAGTACTTC
d_call: NA; j_call: TRBJ2-4; v_call: TRBV28; clone_size: few; cdr3_aa: CASRLDSGGGLAKNIQYF; cdr3_nt: TGTGCCAGCAGGTTGGACTCCGGGGGCGGCTTAGCCAAAAACATTCAGTACTTC
d_call: NA; j_call: TRBJ2-3; v_call: TRBV7-8; clone_size: many; cdr3_aa: CASSLARVNPYF; cdr3_nt: TGTGCCAGCAGCTTAGCAAGAGTTAATCCGTATTTT
d_call: TRBD1; j_call: TRBJ2-1; v_call: TRBV5-1; clone_size: many; cdr3_aa: CASSQGQGPHNEQFF; cdr3_nt: TGCGCCAGCAGCCAGGGACAGGGCCCCCACAATGAGCAGTTCTTC
d_call: NA; j_call: TRBJ1-3; v_call: TRBV12-3/TRBV12-4; clone_size: many; cdr3_aa: CASSWGLISGGNTIYF; cdr3_nt: TGTGCCAGCAGTTGGGGGTTGATTAGCGGTGGAAACACCATATATTTT
d_call: TRBD1; j_call: TRBJ1-6; v_call: TRBV15; clone_size: NA; cdr3_aa: CATSPTGGINSPLHF; cdr3_nt: TGTGCCACCAGCCCAACAGGGGGCATTAATTCACCCCTCCACTTT
d_call: NA; j_call: TRBJ2-4; v_call: TRBV21-1; clone_size: NA; cdr3_aa: CASSKRSGARRNIQYF; cdr3_nt: TGTGCCAGCAGCAAACGGTCCGGGGCTAGAAGGAACATTCAGTACTTC
d_call: TRBD2; j_call: TRBJ2-7; v_call: TRBV29-1; clone_size: many; cdr3_aa: CSVGATSGKGQYF; cdr3_nt: TGCAGCGTTGGGGCCACAAGCGGGAAGGGGCAGTACTTC
d_call: TRBD2; j_call: TRBJ2-7; v_call: TRBV7-2; clone_size: NA; cdr3_aa: CASSSRLGRGDEQYF; cdr3_nt: TGTGCCAGCAGCAGCCGCCTGGGGCGGGGGGACGAGCAGTACTTC